Listed below are T cell receptor beta chains from one sample, sequenced in a study of T cell repertoires and HLA-DP antigens. Measured with immunoSEQ multiplex PCR; TCRdb has only the in-frame clones, and not every one. This table has 65,000 to 90,000 clones, around four fifths appearing once. These receptors' antigens are unknown. The sample taken for sequencing was CD4+ T cells from PBMCs. The receptor set was obtained from a man aged 60-69 years in good health and CMV-seronegative. Each CDR3 is given with its conserved first and last residue. Each record gives: D gene, CDR3 length, J gene, V gene, clone size, CDR3 DNA, CDR3 protein. The D gene is left open where the match is weak. Some rows mark clone size as missing; the rest say once, few, many or name a class of expanded clone.

>TRBD1|14|TRBJ1-1|TRBV10-3|few
TGTGCCATCAGTAAGACAGGGTTGGCGTCTGAAGCTTTCTTT
CAISKTGLASEAFF
>-|13|TRBJ2-5|TRBV6-5|-
TGTGCCGGCAGGGAGACAGGTGCGGAGACCCAGTACTTC
CAGRETGAETQYF
>-|13|TRBJ1-2|TRBV30|-
TGTGCCTGGAGTGGGCAGCGGGATCATGGCTACACCTTC
CAWSGQRDHGYTF
>TRBD1|11|TRBJ1-2|TRBV30|-
TGTGCCTGGAGGGGACAGGGAGGCTACACCTTC
CAWRGQGGYTF
>-|16|TRBJ2-5|TRBV7-2|once
TGTGCCAGCAGCGCCAACGCCCGTACCGGCCAAGAGACCCAGTACTTC
CASSANARTGQETQYF
>-|13|TRBJ2-3|TRBV5-1|once
TGCGCCAGCAGGGATTTCAGCACAGATACGCAGTATTTT
CASRDFSTDTQYF
>TRBD1|19|TRBJ1-5|TRBV4-1|-
TGCGCCAGCAGCCAAGATGGGCACACAGGGGCCCTTACCAATCAGCCCCAGCATTTT
CASSQDGHTGALTNQPQHF
>-|14|TRBJ1-2|TRBV7-2|few
TGTGCCAGCAGCTTAGGACAGCGGAGTGGCGGCTACACCTTC
CASSLGQRSGGYTF
>-|13|TRBJ2-5|TRBV5-5|-
TGTGCCAGCAGCCAGAACACCCAAGAGACCCAGTACTTC
CASSQNTQETQYF
>-|14|TRBJ2-2|TRBV7-3|-
TGTGCCAGCAGCTCCCGAACAGGGAGTCGGGAGCTGTTTTTT
CASSSRTGSRELFF
>TRBD1|13|TRBJ1-5|TRBV5-3|-
TGTGCCAGAAGCTTGGCAGGGGGTCAGCCCCAGCATTTT
CARSLAGGQPQHF
>-|14|TRBJ1-3|TRBV4-2|-
TGTGCCAGCAGCTCCCTGGACGGAGGAAACACCATATATTTT
CASSSLDGGNTIYF
>-|13|TRBJ1-2|TRBV13|-
TGTGCCAGCAGCTTAGTTACAGGGCAAGGCTACACCTTC
CASSLVTGQGYTF